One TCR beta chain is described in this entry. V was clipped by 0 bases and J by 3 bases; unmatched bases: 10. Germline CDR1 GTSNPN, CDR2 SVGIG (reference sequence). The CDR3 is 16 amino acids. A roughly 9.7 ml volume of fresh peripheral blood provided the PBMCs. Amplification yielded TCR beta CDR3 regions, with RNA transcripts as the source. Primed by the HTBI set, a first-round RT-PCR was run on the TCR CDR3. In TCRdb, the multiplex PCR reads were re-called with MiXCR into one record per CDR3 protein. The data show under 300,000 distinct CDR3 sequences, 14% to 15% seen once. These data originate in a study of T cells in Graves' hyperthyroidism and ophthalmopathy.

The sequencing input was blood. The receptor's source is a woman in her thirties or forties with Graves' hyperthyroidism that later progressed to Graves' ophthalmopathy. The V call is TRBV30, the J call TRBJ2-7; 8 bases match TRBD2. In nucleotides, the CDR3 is TGTGCCTGGAGTGTGGCTACTAGCGGAGCAATCTACGAGCAGTACTTC. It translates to CAWSVATSGAIYEQYF.